These T cell receptor beta chains were read from a single sample in a study of blood T cell repertoires in COVID-19. Clones were sequenced by immunoSEQ multiplex PCR, and TCRdb holds only the in-frame ones, with some missing. Here the sample spans about 70,000 clones, around 86% being singletons. The material sequenced was peripheral blood. These TCRs come from a man over 45 with active COVID-19. Each CDR3 is given with its conserved first and last residue. D genes are given only for firm matches.

CDR3 length | D gene | J gene | V gene | CDR3 DNA | CDR3 protein
14 | NA | TRBJ2-2 | TRBV11-1 | TGTGCCAGCAGCTTAGCGAGATACACCGGGGAGCTGTTTTTT | CASSLARYTGELFF
13 | NA | TRBJ1-1 | TRBV11-3 | TGTGCCAGCAGCTTAGGGGAGGACGCTGAAGCTTTCTTT | CASSLGEDAEAFF
13 | NA | TRBJ1-1 | TRBV7-2 | TGTGCCAGCAGCTTAGATATGAACACTGAAGCTTTCTTT | CASSLDMNTEAFF
16 | TRBD2 | TRBJ2-5 | TRBV2 | TGTGCCAGCAGTGAGGGAGGGAACAGTCCCCAAGAGACCCAGTACTTC | CASSEGGNSPQETQYF
16 | TRBD1 | TRBJ2-7 | TRBV6-2/TRBV6-3 | TGTGCCAGCAGTTACTCAACAGGGGAAGTCGCCTACGAGCAGTACTTC | CASSYSTGEVAYEQYF
14 | TRBD1 | TRBJ1-2 | TRBV19 | TGTGCCAGTATCGAGACAGGGAAGGGCTATGGCTACACCTTC | CASIETGKGYGYTF
15 | NA | TRBJ2-5 | TRBV4-1 | TGCGCCAGCAGCCCATACCGGGACACCCAAGAGACCCAGTACTTC | CASSPYRDTQETQYF
16 | TRBD1 | TRBJ2-1 | TRBV3-1/TRBV3-2 | TGTGCCAGCAGCCAACCCACGGGACAGGGAAGGAATGAGCAGTTCTTC | CASSQPTGQGRNEQFF
13 | TRBD1 | TRBJ2-1 | TRBV24-1 | TGTGCCACCAGTGATGGACAGGGCCATGAGCAGTTCTTC | CATSDGQGHEQFF
15 | TRBD1 | TRBJ1-2 | TRBV6-4 | TGTGCCAGCAGTGAACGGACAGGGATTGGGAATGGCTACACCTTC | CASSERTGIGNGYTF